The 8 T cell receptor beta chains listed next were all sequenced from one sample in a study of T cell repertoires in aging, cancer and after chemotherapy. A mixed TRB-A/B primer pool amplified rearranged TRB by multiplex touch-down PCR. TCRdb re-analysed the multiplex PCR reads in MiXCR, keeping a single row per CDR3 protein. The top ten hold over 25% of the sample, which has about 1,400 distinct CDR3 sequences, almost 50% seen once. The template was genomic DNA from peripheral blood, not RNA. The sequencing sample was made of blood. These TCRs come from a human donor with a blood cancer.

The chain has TRBV5-6 and TRBJ2-7, with D maybe TRBD2 (5 bases). The end of the DNA is better explained by TRBJ2-5, so the J call may be wrong. The CDR3 length is 11 residues. Per germline, CDR1 SGHDT and CDR2 YYEEEE. Here the CDR3 reads CASSGGETQYF. The CDR3 DNA sequence: TGTGCCAGTAGTGGAGGAGAGACCCAGTACTTC.

In its sample, this clonotype is medium-sized. This rearrangement joins TRBV6-6 to TRBJ2-5; unclear D gene. Trimming pared 4 bases from V and 5 bases from J, leaving 5 bases between. Germline V gene data show CDR1 as MNHNY and CDR2 as SVGAGI (reference sequence). The CDR3 spans 11 residues. The CDR3 loop reads CASSLGETQYF. CDR3 DNA: TGTGCCAGCAGTTTGGGGGAGACCCAGTACTTC.

The chain is built from TRBV20-1 and TRBJ2-6; no clear D. CDR1 and CDR2 from the germline V gene are DFQATT and SNEGSKA (reference sequence). The CDR3 consists of 15 residues. Trimming took off 1 base at V and 0 bases at J, with 7 bases between the two ends. This CDR3 is CSARGDLSGANVLTF. As DNA, the CDR3 is TGCAGTGCTAGAGGTGACCTCTCTGGGGCCAACGTCCTGACTTTC.

This clonotype is deemed large. CDR3 in DNA: TGTGCCAGCAGCTTGGGGACAGCGAACACCGGGGAGCTGTTTTTT. Translating it yields CASSLGTANTGELFF. The chain combines TRBV5-5 with TRBJ2-2; D is perhaps TRBD1 (6 bases). The CDR3 runs 15 residues. Looked up from germline, CDR1 is SGHKS and CDR2 is YYEKEE (reference sequence). Trimming removed 0 bases at V and 0 bases at J, with 6 bases between.

By sample fraction, this clonotype is medium-sized. This chain connects TRBV7-9 to TRBJ2-3; 9 nucleotides match TRBD1. After removal of 9 bases from V and 4 bases from J, the junction contained 14 bases not matched to a gene. Germline assignment: CDR1 SEHNR and CDR2 FQNEAQ (reference sequence). CDR3 length: 16 amino acids. For the CDR3, the DNA is TGTGCCAGTCGGCAGTTAAGACAGGGGGTCCCAGATACGCAGTATTTT. This sequence encodes CASRQLRQGVPDTQYF.

By sample fraction, this clonotype is medium-sized. The chain has TRBV5-1 and TRBJ1-1; a weak D match, TRBD1 (6 bases). Germline-derived CDR1 and CDR2 are SGHRS and YFSETQ. The CDR3 is 14 amino acids. Between the trimmed V and J ends, which lost 4 bases and 7 bases, there was a span of 17 bases. This CDR3 reads CASSLTGIADEAFF. CDR3 sequence (DNA): TGCGCCAGCAGCCTTACAGGGATAGCGGATGAAGCTTTCTTT.

In its sample, this clonotype ranks as large (0.1 to 1%). This rearrangement joins TRBV19 to TRBJ2-3; 7 bases line up with TRBD2. In germline, CDR1 is LNHDA, CDR2 SQIVND (reference sequence). J was trimmed by 7 bases and V by 10 bases; bases with no gene match: 17. CDR3 length: 15 amino acids. DNA of the CDR3: TGTGCCACCCGGTGGGGGGGACTGGTAGGACATACGCAGTATTTT. Translated, it gives CATRWGGLVGHTQYF.

This sequence joins TRBV7-3 and TRBJ1-1; D is ambiguous. The CDR3 length is 14 residues. Germline assignment: CDR1 SGHTA and CDR2 FQGTGA. The germline V and J ends were trimmed by 5 bases and 1 base, with 11 bases remaining between them. The chain's CDR3 is CASSPFGANTEAFF. CDR3 bases: TGTGCCAGCAGCCCTTTTGGTGCGAACACTGAAGCTTTCTTT.